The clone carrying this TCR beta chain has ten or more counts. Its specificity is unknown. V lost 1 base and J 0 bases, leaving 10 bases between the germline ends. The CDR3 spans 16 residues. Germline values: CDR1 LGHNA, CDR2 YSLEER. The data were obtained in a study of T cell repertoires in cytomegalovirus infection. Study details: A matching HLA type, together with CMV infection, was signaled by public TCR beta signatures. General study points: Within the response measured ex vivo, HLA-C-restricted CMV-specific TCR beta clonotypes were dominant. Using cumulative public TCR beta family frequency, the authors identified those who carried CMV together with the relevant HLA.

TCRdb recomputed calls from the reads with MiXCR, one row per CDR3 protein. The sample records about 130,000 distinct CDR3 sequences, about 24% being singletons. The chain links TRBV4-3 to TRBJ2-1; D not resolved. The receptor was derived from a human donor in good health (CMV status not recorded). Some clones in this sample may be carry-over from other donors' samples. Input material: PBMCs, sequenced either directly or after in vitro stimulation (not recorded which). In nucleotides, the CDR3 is TGCGCCAGCAGCCAAGCGCTCGATCGCTCCTACAATGAGCAGTTCTTC. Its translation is CASSQALDRSYNEQFF.